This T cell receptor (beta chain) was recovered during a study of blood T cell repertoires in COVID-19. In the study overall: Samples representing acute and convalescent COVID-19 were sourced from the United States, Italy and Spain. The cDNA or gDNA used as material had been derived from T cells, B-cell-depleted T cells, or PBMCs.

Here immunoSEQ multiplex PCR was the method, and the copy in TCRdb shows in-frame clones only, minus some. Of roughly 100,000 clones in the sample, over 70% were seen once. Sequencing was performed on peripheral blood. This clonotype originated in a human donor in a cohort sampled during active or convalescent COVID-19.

CDR3: CASSRPSTGKAFF. The CDR3 DNA reads TGTGCCAGCAGCCGACCCAGCACAGGAAAAGCTTTCTTT. This chain joins TRBV7-9 and TRBJ1-1; D is possibly TRBD1 (5 bases). Deletions cut 5 bases from V and 9 bases from J, with 16 bases between. Germline CDR1 reads SEHNR; CDR2 reads FQNEAQ (reference sequence). The CDR3 length is 13 residues. Using reference TRBV7-9 and TRBJ1-1 for the parts outside the CDR3, the full variable domain is DTGVSQNPRHKITKRGQNVTFRCDPISEHNRLYWYRQTLGQGPEFLTYFQNEAQLEKSRLLSDRFSAERPKGSFSTLEIQRTEQGDSAMYLCASSRPSTGKAFFGQGTRLTVV.